The clone carrying this TCR beta chain appeared many times. Its antigen is not known. The data stem from a study of spatial heterogeneity in lung cancer. For the study at large: Unique TCR and UMI combinations averaged more than ten appearances each in raw reads.

Study-level results: Ubiquitous expanded tumor TCRs were seen in blood more at resection than at follow-up.

Regarding time point: sample taken at primary tumor resection. The study tagged each TCR cDNA molecule with a unique molecular identifier. TCRdb recomputed calls from the 5' RACE reads with MiXCR, one row per CDR3 protein. Of 40,000 to 55,000 distinct CDR3 sequences in the sample, nearly 7% are singletons; the top ten hold 43%. V was cut by 0 bases and J by 9 bases, with 9 bases left in between. CDR1 is MNHEY and CDR2 is SVGAGI in the germline V gene. This CDR3 region has 13 residues. The sequencing here drew on PBMCs, taken at surgery. The chain joins TRBV6-5 to TRBJ2-4; either TRBD1 or TRBD2 may supply D (5 bases each). The TCR sequence derives from a female donor with early-stage non-small cell lung cancer. CDR3 bases: TGTGCCAGCAGTTACTCGGGGGACGGCATTCAGTACTTC. It encodes CASSYSGDGIQYF.